This is a list of T cell receptor beta chains from one sample in a study of lymphopenia after photon versus proton radiotherapy. Sequenced by immunoSEQ multiplex PCR; TCRdb stores in-frame clones only, minus some. Here the sample spans more than 25,000 clones, about four fifths being singletons. This material consisted of peripheral blood, taken from a patient treated with photon-based radiotherapy. These receptors came from a woman between 50 and 59 years old with pancreatic cancer. The CDR3 runs from the conserved cysteine through the conserved F or W. The order of the fields is CDR3 protein, CDR3 DNA, J gene, D gene, clone size, V gene. A D gene is named only where the DNA matches it firmly. Size is omitted from some rows. Given values are once, few, many or a class for expanded clones.

CASSPGTSGLSYEQYF,TGTGCCAGCAGCCCGGGGACTAGCGGACTCTCCTACGAGCAGTACTTC,TRBJ2-7,TRBD2,NA,TRBV7-8
CASSEERMDNSPLHF,TGTGCCAGCAGTGAAGAACGGATGGATAATTCACCCCTCCACTTT,TRBJ1-6,NA,NA,TRBV6-1
CSVKKDRGGETQYF,TGCAGCGTTAAAAAGGACAGGGGTGGAGAGACCCAGTACTTC,TRBJ2-5,TRBD1,NA,TRBV29-1
CASSQDRTGSAGELFF,TGTGCCAGCAGCCAAGATAGGACAGGGAGTGCCGGGGAGCTGTTTTTT,TRBJ2-2,TRBD1,NA,TRBV4-2
CASSFSPISYNEQFF,TGTGCCAGCAGCTTCTCACCGATCTCCTACAATGAGCAGTTCTTC,TRBJ2-1,NA,few,TRBV5-4
CASSGSTSGSSEQYF,TGCGCCAGCAGCGGTTCGACTAGCGGGAGTTCCGAGCAGTACTTC,TRBJ2-7,TRBD2,NA,TRBV5-1
CASSQDRYGSIYEQYF,TGCGCCAGCAGCCAAGATCGCTACGGTTCTATATACGAGCAGTACTTC,TRBJ2-7,NA,few,TRBV4-1
CASSSGSTDTQYF,TGTGCCAGCAGTAGCGGGAGCACAGATACGCAGTATTTT,TRBJ2-3,NA,NA,TRBV6-4
CASSDPTGNGYTF,TGTGCCAGCAGTGACCCAACGGGGAACGGCTACACCTTC,TRBJ1-2,NA,NA,TRBV28
CASTRGDYGYTF,TGTGCCAGCACGCGGGGAGACTATGGCTACACCTTC,TRBJ1-2,NA,NA,TRBV13
CASSGQGAWDTQYF,TGCGCCAGCAGTGGACAGGGGGCATGGGATACGCAGTATTTT,TRBJ2-3,TRBD1,NA,TRBV4-1
CASSPTWPADNEQFF,TGTGCCAGCTCCCCCACTTGGCCCGCCGACAATGAGCAGTTCTTC,TRBJ2-1,NA,NA,TRBV18
CATSSGSFIEQYF,TGTGCCACTTCGTCCGGGTCCTTTATCGAGCAGTACTTC,TRBJ2-7,NA,NA,TRBV15
CASSTRDHQPQHF,TGTGCCAGCAGCACCCGAGATCATCAGCCCCAGCATTTT,TRBJ1-5,NA,medium-sized,TRBV9
CASTPLGADTQYF,TGTGCCAGCACCCCTCTTGGCGCAGATACGCAGTATTTT,TRBJ2-3,NA,NA,TRBV27
CASSFPGQGNYGYTF,TGTGCCAGCAGTTTCCCTGGACAGGGTAACTATGGCTACACCTTC,TRBJ1-2,TRBD1,NA,TRBV28
CASSFSKTGGHEKLFF,TGCGCCAGCAGCTTTTCTAAGACAGGGGGGCATGAAAAACTGTTTTTT,TRBJ1-4,TRBD1,NA,TRBV5-1
CASRRDRIPYEQYF,TGTGCCAGCAGACGAGACAGAATCCCCTACGAGCAGTACTTC,TRBJ2-7,NA,NA,TRBV6-5
CASSYDGGNTGELFF,TGTGCCAGCAGTTACGATGGAGGGAACACCGGGGAGCTGTTTTTT,TRBJ2-2,NA,NA,TRBV6-6
CASSSGQGRQPQHF,TGTGCCAGCAGCTCGGGACAGGGACGCCAGCCCCAGCATTTT,TRBJ1-5,TRBD1,NA,TRBV7-9
CASSFRQGAWEKLFF,TGTGCCAGCAGTTTCCGACAGGGGGCGTGGGAAAAACTGTTTTTT,TRBJ1-4,TRBD1,NA,TRBV28
CASSSMGPNYGYTF,TGTGCCAGCAGCTCAATGGGTCCGAACTATGGCTACACCTTC,TRBJ1-2,NA,NA,TRBV11-2
CASSIEGREKLFF,TGCGCCAGCAGTATCGAGGGGCGTGAAAAACTGTTTTTT,TRBJ1-4,NA,NA,TRBV5-1
CASSPAGTRDTQYF,TGTGCCAGTAGCCCGGCTGGGACAAGGGATACGCAGTATTTT,TRBJ2-3,NA,NA,TRBV19
CASSQDRGETQYF,TGTGCCAGCAGCCAAGACAGGGGGGAGACCCAGTACTTC,TRBJ2-5,TRBD1,NA,TRBV11-2
CASSFPGSNIQYF,TGTGCCAGCAGCTTCCCAGGGTCGAACATTCAGTACTTC,TRBJ2-4,NA,NA,TRBV7-2
CAWRGTGIEEQFF,TGTGCCTGGAGGGGGACAGGGATCGAGGAGCAGTTCTTC,TRBJ2-1,TRBD1,NA,TRBV30
CASSRTGDNEQFF,TGTGCCAGCAGTCGGACAGGCGATAATGAGCAGTTCTTC,TRBJ2-1,TRBD1,NA,TRBV6-6
CASSLGQGRENEKLFF,TGTGCCAGCAGTCTGGGGCAGGGGAGGGAAAATGAAAAACTGTTTTTT,TRBJ1-4,NA,few,TRBV7-8
CASSLEGAGGPDEQFF,TGCGCCAGCAGCTTGGAAGGAGCGGGAGGGCCGGATGAGCAGTTCTTC,TRBJ2-1,TRBD2,NA,TRBV5-1
CASRAPNSGTYEQYF,TGTGCCAGCAGGGCCCCGAATAGCGGTACCTACGAGCAGTACTTC,TRBJ2-7,NA,NA,TRBV28
CSVEELKGAPGNTIYF,TGCAGCGTTGAAGAGTTGAAGGGCGCTCCTGGAAACACCATATATTTT,TRBJ1-3,NA,NA,TRBV29-1
CASSLGAGGVDTQYF,TGTGCCAGCAGCTTAGGGGCGGGAGGAGTAGATACGCAGTATTTT,TRBJ2-3,TRBD2,NA,TRBV7-9
CASSPSGFADTQYF,TGTGCCAGCAGCCCCAGCGGGTTCGCAGATACGCAGTATTTT,TRBJ2-3,NA,NA,TRBV11-3
CASSLRASGNQGDEQFF,TGTGCCAGCAGCTTAAGGGCTAGCGGGAACCAGGGGGATGAGCAGTTCTTC,TRBJ2-1,TRBD2,NA,TRBV13
CASSSGVYGYTF,TGTGCCAGCAGCTCGGGGGTATATGGCTACACCTTC,TRBJ1-2,NA,NA,TRBV7-9
CASSLAGTGYHEQFF,TGCGCCAGCAGCTTGGCCGGGACAGGTTATCATGAGCAGTTCTTC,TRBJ2-1,TRBD1,once,TRBV5-1
CASAGGYSNYGYTF,TGTGCCAGCGCCGGGGGATACTCTAACTATGGCTACACCTTC,TRBJ1-2,NA,NA,TRBV10-3
CASSPPGLQETQYF,TGTGCCAGTAGTCCCCCGGGCCTCCAAGAGACCCAGTACTTC,TRBJ2-5,NA,few,TRBV19
CARSLPSGSNEQFF,TGTGCCAGAAGCTTGCCTAGCGGGTCTAATGAGCAGTTCTTC,TRBJ2-1,TRBD2,NA,TRBV5-3
CASSQDLREGKHYGYTF,TGTGCCAGCAGCCAAGATCTGCGGGAGGGCAAGCACTATGGCTACACCTTC,TRBJ1-2,NA,NA,TRBV14
CAWSPIGRYYGYTF,TGTGCCTGGAGCCCGATTGGACGGTACTATGGCTACACCTTC,TRBJ1-2,NA,NA,TRBV30
CASSSRDLREETQYF,TGTGCCAGCAGTTCTAGGGACCTAAGGGAGGAGACCCAGTACTTC,TRBJ2-5,NA,NA,TRBV28
CASSPPGTGASNTEAFF,TGTGCCAGCTCACCACCCGGGACAGGGGCCTCGAACACTGAAGCTTTCTTT,TRBJ1-1,TRBD1,once,TRBV18
CASSSGTGGTYEQYF,TGCGCCAGCAGCAGCGGCACAGGTGGAACCTACGAGCAGTACTTC,TRBJ2-7,NA,NA,TRBV5-1
CASSYGTGEAEAFF,TGTGCCAGCAGCTATGGGACAGGGGAGGCTGAAGCTTTCTTT,TRBJ1-1,TRBD1,NA,TRBV11-2
CASSDRGASYEQYF,TGTGCCAGCAGTGACAGGGGGGCCTCCTACGAGCAGTACTTC,TRBJ2-7,NA,NA,TRBV2
CASSSHTQGTRAGRIGYEQYF,TGTGCCAGCAGTTCCCACACACAGGGTACGAGGGCGGGTAGAATTGGCTACGAGCAGTACTTC,TRBJ2-7,NA,NA,TRBV28